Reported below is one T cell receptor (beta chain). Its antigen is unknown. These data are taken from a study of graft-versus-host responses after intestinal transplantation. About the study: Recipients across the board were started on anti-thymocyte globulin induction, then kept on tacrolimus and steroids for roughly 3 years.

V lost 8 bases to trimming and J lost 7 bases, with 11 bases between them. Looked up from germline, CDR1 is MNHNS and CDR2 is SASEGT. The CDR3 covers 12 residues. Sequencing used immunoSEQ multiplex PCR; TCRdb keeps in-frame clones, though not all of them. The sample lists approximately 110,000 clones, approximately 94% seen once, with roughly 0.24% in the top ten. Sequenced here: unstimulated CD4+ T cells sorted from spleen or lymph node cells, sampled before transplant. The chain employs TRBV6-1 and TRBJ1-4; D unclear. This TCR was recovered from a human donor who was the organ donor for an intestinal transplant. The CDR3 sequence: CASAPRGEKLFF. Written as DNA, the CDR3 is TGTGCCAGCGCCCCGCGGGGTGAAAAACTGTTTTTT.